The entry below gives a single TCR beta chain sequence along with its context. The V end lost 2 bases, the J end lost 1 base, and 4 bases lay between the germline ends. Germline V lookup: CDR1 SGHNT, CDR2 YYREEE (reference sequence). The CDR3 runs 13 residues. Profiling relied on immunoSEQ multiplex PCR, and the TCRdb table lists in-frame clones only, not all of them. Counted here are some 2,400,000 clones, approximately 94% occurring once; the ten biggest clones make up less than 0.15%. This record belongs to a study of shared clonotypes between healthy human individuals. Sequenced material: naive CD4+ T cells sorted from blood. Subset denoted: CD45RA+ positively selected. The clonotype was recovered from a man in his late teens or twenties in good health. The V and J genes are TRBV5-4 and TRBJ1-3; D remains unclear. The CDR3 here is CASSFGSGNTIYF. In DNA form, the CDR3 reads TGTGCCAGCAGCTTCGGGTCTGGAAACACCATATATTTT.